This T cell receptor (beta chain) was observed in a study of response to subunit inactivated influenza vaccine. TCRdb reprocessed the RT-PCR reads with MiXCR, giving one entry per CDR3 protein. Here the sample spans roughly 760,000 distinct CDR3 sequences, less than 25% being singletons. General study points: T cells newly recruited by each seasonal influenza vaccination are few, the authors suggested.

The ends were cut back, 1 base at V and 10 bases at J, with 11 bases in the middle. Germline CDR1 SGHNT, CDR2 YENEEA. The CDR3 contains 13 residues. In regard to this clonotype: Its antigen is undetermined.

The material was PBMCs from blood, obtained around 5 days after vaccination. This TCR was sampled from a man in his fifties who received an inactivated influenza vaccine. The rearrangement uses TRBV11-3 and TRBJ2-1; weak D call: TRBD2 (5 bases). CDR3 protein: CASSLVSGTEQFF. The DNA of the CDR3 is TGTGCCAGCAGCTTAGTATCGGGAACCGAGCAGTTCTTC.